This TCR beta chain emerged from a study of shared clonotypes between healthy human individuals. It was at deep level that the assay was run. Sequencing used immunoSEQ multiplex PCR; TCRdb keeps in-frame clones, though not all of them. The table includes around 510,000 clones, 90% to 96% detected once. Splitting of CD4+ cells produced CD45RA+ naive and CD45RA-negative memory subsets. Sequencing was done on a sample of naive CD4+ T cells sorted from blood. Subset specified: CD45RA+ positively selected. The TCR sequence derives from a woman in her twenties or thirties in good health.

CDR3 sequence reads: CASASYYGTALSNEQFF. In nucleotides, the CDR3 is TGTGCCAGCGCATCCTATTACGGGACAGCCCTGAGCAATGAGCAGTTCTTC. This chain uses TRBV11-2 with TRBJ2-1; 7 nucleotides align to TRBD1. This CDR3 has 17 amino acids. V was clipped by 8 bases and J by 6 bases; unmatched bases: 19. Germline V gene lookup returns CDR1 SGHAT and CDR2 FQNNGV. Full variable domain (remainder filled in from reference TRBV11-2 and TRBJ2-1): EAGVAQSPRYKIIEKRQSVAFWCNPISGHATLYWYQQILGQGPKLLIQFQNNGVVDDSQLPKDRFSAERLKGVDSTLKIQPAKLEDSAVYLCASASYYGTALSNEQFFGPGTRLTVL.